This paragraph covers one T cell receptor (beta chain) sequence. Researchers amplified the TCR beta CDR3 regions from RNA transcripts. In the first-round RT-PCR of the TCR CDR3, the HTBI primer set was used. Each CDR3 protein gets one entry after TCRdb re-called the multiplex PCR reads with MiXCR. The table has around 570,000 distinct CDR3 sequences, 20% seen once. Exclusion of a patient resulted from uncontrolled infection, other autoimmune disease, pregnancy or lactation. Diagnosis relied on clinical symptoms, serum thyroxine and TRAb, thyroid ultrasound and orbital computed tomography. Germline V lookup: CDR1 DFQATT, CDR2 SNEGSKA (reference sequence). Trimming at V came to 0 bases and at J to 0 bases, leaving 7 bases not matched to a gene. CDR3 size: 18 residues. This entry comes from a study of T cells in Graves' hyperthyroidism and ophthalmopathy.

The receptor was derived from a man aged 35 to 55 with Graves' ophthalmopathy. The sequencing input was blood. V and J are TRBV20-1 and TRBJ1-6, with 8 bases that match TRBD1. CDR3 loop: CSARDWVTGGSYNSPLHF. The CDR3 bases are TGCAGTGCTAGAGATTGGGTAACAGGGGGCTCCTATAATTCACCCCTCCACTTT.